This paragraph reports one T cell receptor beta chain. The data stem from a study of cytomegalovirus exposure and HLA in healthy donors. 13 Jbeta primers and 60 Vbeta primers were used for the PCR. This table comes from immunoSEQ multiplex PCR, and its TCRdb copy is limited to in-frame clones, with some not included. The sample lists approximately 150,000 clones; 70% to 75% were seen once. CDR3 size: 14 residues. Germline loops: CDR1 SGDLS, CDR2 YYNGEE. Trimming cost V 4 bases and J 3 bases, with 13 bases left between them. This clonotype was sampled from a man aged 18 to 29 in good health and CMV-seropositive. This rearrangement joins TRBV9 to TRBJ1-1; D call uncertain. Sequencing input: PBMCs. The CDR3 region is CASSINSGDTEAFF. In DNA, the CDR3 is TGTGCCAGCAGCATAAACAGCGGGGACACTGAAGCTTTCTTT.